The entry that follows covers one T cell receptor (beta chain) sequence. The target antigen is unknown. Unique molecular identifiers were carried by the TCR beta cDNA libraries. Starting from approximately 0.95 to 9.8 million T cells, the study yielded hundreds of thousands of cDNA molecules. TCRdb analysed the PCR reads with MiXCR anew, one entry per CDR3 protein. The profile shows about 820,000 distinct CDR3 sequences, under 70% of them singletons. This record comes from a study of post-analysis software for immune sequencing data. The overall study: Patients had relapsing-remitting, secondary progressive or progressive-relapsing multiple sclerosis; some lacked subtype.

Whole-study findings and limits: Compared with controls, patients showed significantly lower normalized Chao1 diversity. Roughly five TRBV segments were significantly more frequent in patients than in controls. TRBV5-6, TRBV5-1 and TRBV20-1 were among these segments.

The CDR3 consists of 18 residues. The germline V gene has CDR1 DFQATT and CDR2 SNEGSKA (reference sequence). Trimming stripped 1 base from V and 4 bases from J, with 26 bases between. Sequenced: blood. The TCR sequence derives from a girl under 18 with multiple sclerosis. The rearrangement joins TRBV20-1 to TRBJ2-7; tentative D call: TRBD1 (6 bases). This chain's CDR3 is CSARANRPPTGSGYEQYF. DNA for the CDR3: TGCAGTGCTAGAGCCAACAGGCCCCCAACAGGGTCGGGTTACGAGCAGTACTTC.